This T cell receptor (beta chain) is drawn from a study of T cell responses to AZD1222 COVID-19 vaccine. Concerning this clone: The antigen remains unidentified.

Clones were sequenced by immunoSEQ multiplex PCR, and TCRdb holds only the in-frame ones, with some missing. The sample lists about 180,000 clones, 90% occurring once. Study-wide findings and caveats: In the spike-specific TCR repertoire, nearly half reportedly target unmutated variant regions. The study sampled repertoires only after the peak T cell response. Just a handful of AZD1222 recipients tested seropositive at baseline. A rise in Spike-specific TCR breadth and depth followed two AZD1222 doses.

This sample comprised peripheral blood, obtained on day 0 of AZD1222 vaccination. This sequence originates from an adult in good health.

DNA for the CDR3: TGTGCCAGCAGCTTAAGATTAGGGGCAAACACTGAAGCTTTCTTT. Translation gives CASSLRLGANTEAFF. The chain uses TRBV7-9 and TRBJ1-1; tentatively, D is TRBD1 (5 bases). The germline CDR1 and CDR2 sequences are SEHNR and FQNEAQ (reference sequence). This CDR3 region has 15 residues. V shed 2 bases and J shed 2 bases, with 12 bases lying between them.